This entry lists 5 T cell receptor beta chains sequenced from one sample in a study of T cells in Graves' hyperthyroidism and ophthalmopathy. From RNA transcripts, TCR beta CDR3 regions were amplified. TCR CDR3 underwent first-round RT-PCR with the HTBI primer set. TCRdb ran MiXCR on the multiplex PCR reads and lists one entry per CDR3 protein. This table holds roughly 350,000 distinct CDR3 sequences, approximately 13% found once. The specimen sequenced was blood. The source of these receptors is a woman aged 40-49 years with Graves' ophthalmopathy.

There are a few counts of this clonotype. V is TRBV11-3 and J is TRBJ2-1; 10 positions agree with TRBD2. Germline V CDR1 and CDR2: SGHNT, YENEEA. This CDR3 has 18 amino acids. V dropped 5 bases and J dropped 0; count of bases not matched to a gene: 10. The CDR3: CASSPTSSGRASYNEQFF. As DNA, the CDR3 is TGTGCCAGCAGCCCAACTTCTAGCGGGAGAGCCTCCTACAATGAGCAGTTCTTC.

This clonotype was detected only a few times. The chain is built from TRBV18 and TRBJ1-1, with TRBD1 matching over 9 bases. V was clipped by 0 bases and J by 5 bases; unmatched bases: 7. This CDR3 has 16 residues. The germline gives CDR1 KGHSH, CDR2 LQKENI. The CDR3 DNA is TGTGCCAGCTCACCACCCGGACAGGGGAAAGTAACTGAAGCTTTCTTT. It specifies CASSPPGQGKVTEAFF.

This clonotype was counted at least ten times. This chain links TRBV10-3 with TRBJ2-1, with a possible D match to TRBD1 (6 bases). Germline V gene data show CDR1 as ENHRY and CDR2 as SYGVKD. The CDR3 is made up of 13 amino acids. The V gene lost 9 bases and the J gene lost 9 bases, with 18 bases spanning the gap. CDR3 DNA sequence: TGTGCCATAAATCCGACAGGTTTAGCTGAGCAGTTCTTC. Translation gives CAINPTGLAEQFF.

V is TRBV20-1 and J is TRBJ2-7, with TRBD1 identical over 10 bases. Germline CDR1 reads DFQATT; CDR2 reads SNEGSKA (reference sequence). The CDR3 consists of 14 residues. Losses at the gene ends were 4 bases for V and 6 bases for J; bases not matched to a gene: 9. This CDR3 reads CSANAGQGRREQYF. DNA for the CDR3: TGCAGTGCTAACGCGGGACAGGGGAGGCGCGAGCAGTACTTC.

In its sample, this clonotype was seen many times. The chain carries TRBV7-6 and TRBJ1-1; D ambiguous. In germline, CDR1 is SGHVS, CDR2 FNYEAQ. The CDR3 spans 14 residues. Deletions cut 2 bases from V and 7 bases from J, with 14 bases between. CDR3 sequence (DNA): TGTGCCAGCAGCTTATTTGGAGGGCGAGGTGAAGCTTTCTTT. Amino acid sequence: CASSLFGGRGEAFF.